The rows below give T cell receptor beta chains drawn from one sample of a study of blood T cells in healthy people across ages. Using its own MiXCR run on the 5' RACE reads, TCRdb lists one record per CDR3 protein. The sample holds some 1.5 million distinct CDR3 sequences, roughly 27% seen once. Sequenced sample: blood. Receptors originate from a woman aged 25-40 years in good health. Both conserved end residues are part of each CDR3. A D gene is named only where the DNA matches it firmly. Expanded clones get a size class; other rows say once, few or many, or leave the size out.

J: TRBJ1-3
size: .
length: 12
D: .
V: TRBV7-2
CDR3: CASSLGQGTIYF
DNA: TGTGCCAGCAGCCTTGGCCAGGGCACCATATATTTT

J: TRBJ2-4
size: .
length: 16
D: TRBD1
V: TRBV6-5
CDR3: CASRGAGTGESDEQYF
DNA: TGTGCCAGCAGGGGGGCCGGGACAGGGGAATCGGATGAGCAGTACTTC

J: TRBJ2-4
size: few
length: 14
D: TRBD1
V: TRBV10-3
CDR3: CAISSGTGVDEQYF
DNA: TGTGCCATCAGTTCCGGGACAGGGGTGGATGAGCAGTACTTC

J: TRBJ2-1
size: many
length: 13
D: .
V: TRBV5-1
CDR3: CASSWGVGREQFF
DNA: TGCGCCAGCAGCTGGGGAGTGGGACGGGAGCAGTTCTTC

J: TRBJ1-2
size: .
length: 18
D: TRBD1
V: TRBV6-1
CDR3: CASSERPPWGTALDGYIF
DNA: TGTGCCAGCAGTGAAAGACCACCCTGGGGGACAGCCCTTGATGGCTACATCTTC

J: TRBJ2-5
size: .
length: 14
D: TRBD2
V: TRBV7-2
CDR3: CASSRSGAKETQYF
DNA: TGTGCCAGCAGCCGTAGCGGGGCAAAAGAGACCCAGTACTTC

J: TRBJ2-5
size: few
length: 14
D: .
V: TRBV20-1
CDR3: CSAEPPTPSETQYF
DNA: TGCAGTGCCGAGCCCCCCACCCCAAGCGAGACCCAGTACTTC

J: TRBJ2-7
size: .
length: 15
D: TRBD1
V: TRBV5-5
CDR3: CASSPEPGQLNEQYF
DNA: TGTGCCAGCAGCCCGGAGCCGGGACAGCTTAACGAGCAGTACTTC

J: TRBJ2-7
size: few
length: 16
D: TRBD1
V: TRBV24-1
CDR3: CATSEGGHLGSYEQYF
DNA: TGTGCCACCAGTGAAGGGGGCCATTTAGGCTCCTACGAGCAGTACTTC

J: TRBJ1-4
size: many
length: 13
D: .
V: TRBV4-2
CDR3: CASSRAGNEKLFF
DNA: TGTGCCAGCAGCAGGGCCGGGAATGAAAAACTGTTTTTT

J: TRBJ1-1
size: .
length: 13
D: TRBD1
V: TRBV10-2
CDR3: CASASGGYTEAFF
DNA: TGCGCCAGCGCTTCAGGGGGATACACTGAAGCTTTCTTT

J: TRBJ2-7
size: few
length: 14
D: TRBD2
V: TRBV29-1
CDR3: CSVVAGGTSCEQYF
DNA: TGCAGCGTCGTAGCGGGGGGCACATCCTGCGAGCAGTACTTC

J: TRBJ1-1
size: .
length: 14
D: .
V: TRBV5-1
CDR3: CASSSVGMNTEAFF
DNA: TGCGCCAGCAGCTCCGTGGGCATGAACACTGAAGCTTTCTTT

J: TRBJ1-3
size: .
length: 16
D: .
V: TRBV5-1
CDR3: CASSLGQRWRGNTIYF
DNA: TGCGCCAGCAGCTTGGGACAGCGGTGGAGGGGAAACACCATATATTTT

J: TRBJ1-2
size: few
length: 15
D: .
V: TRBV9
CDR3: CASSVIPAVRDGYTF
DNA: TGTGCCAGCAGCGTCATACCCGCGGTACGCGATGGCTACACCTTC

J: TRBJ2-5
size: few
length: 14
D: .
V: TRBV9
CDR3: CASTPRAERETQYF
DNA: TGTGCCAGCACCCCTCGGGCGGAGAGGGAGACCCAGTACTTC

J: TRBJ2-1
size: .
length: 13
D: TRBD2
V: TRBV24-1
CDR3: CATSLLAGTEQFF
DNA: TGTGCCACCAGTCTACTAGCGGGGACTGAGCAGTTCTTC

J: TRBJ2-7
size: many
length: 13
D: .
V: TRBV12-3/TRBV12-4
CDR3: CASSLAPDYEQYF
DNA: TGTGCCAGCAGTTTAGCCCCAGACTACGAGCAGTACTTC

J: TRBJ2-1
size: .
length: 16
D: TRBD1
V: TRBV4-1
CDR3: CASSQPLQGARNEQFF
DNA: TGCGCCAGCAGCCAGCCCCTTCAGGGGGCAAGGAATGAGCAGTTCTTC

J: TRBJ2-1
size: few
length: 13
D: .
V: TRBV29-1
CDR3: CSVEAKGRNEQFF
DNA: TGCAGCGTTGAGGCTAAGGGTCGGAATGAGCAGTTCTTC

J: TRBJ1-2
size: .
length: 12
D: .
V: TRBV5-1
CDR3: CASSLDIRGLTF
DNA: TGCGCCAGCAGCTTGGATATTAGGGGACTCACCTTC

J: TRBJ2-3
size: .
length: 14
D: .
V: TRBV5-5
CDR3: CASSLGALGDTQYF
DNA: TGTGCCAGCAGCTTGGGGGCTCTCGGAGATACGCAGTATTTT

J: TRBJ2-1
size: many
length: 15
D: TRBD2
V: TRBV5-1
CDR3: CASSAGLAGGIEQFF
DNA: TGCGCCAGCAGCGCGGGACTAGCGGGGGGAATTGAGCAGTTCTTC

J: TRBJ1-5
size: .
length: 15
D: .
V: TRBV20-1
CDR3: CSVRDLAKSNQPQHF
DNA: TGCAGTGTTAGAGATCTCGCGAAGAGCAATCAGCCCCAGCATTTT

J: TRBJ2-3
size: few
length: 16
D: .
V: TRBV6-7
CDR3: CASSCGATSRADTQYF
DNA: TGTGCCAGCAGTTGCGGGGCTACTAGTCGAGCAGATACGCAGTATTTT

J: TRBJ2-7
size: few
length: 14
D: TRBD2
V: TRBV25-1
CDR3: CASSESSGRNEQYF
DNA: TGTGCCAGCAGTGAATCTAGCGGGAGGAACGAGCAGTACTTC

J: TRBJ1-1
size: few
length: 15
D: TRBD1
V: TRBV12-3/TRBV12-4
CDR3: CASRVQGVMNTEAFF
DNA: TGTGCCAGCAGGGTACAGGGGGTCATGAACACTGAAGCTTTCTTT

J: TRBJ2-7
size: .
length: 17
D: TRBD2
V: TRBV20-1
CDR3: CSARDPRTSGSIYEQYF
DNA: TGCAGTGCTAGAGACCCCCGGACTAGCGGGAGTATCTACGAGCAGTACTTC

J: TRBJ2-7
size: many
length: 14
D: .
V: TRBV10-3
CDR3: CAISGASSSYEQYF
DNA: TGTGCCATCAGTGGGGCCTCGAGCTCCTACGAGCAGTACTTC

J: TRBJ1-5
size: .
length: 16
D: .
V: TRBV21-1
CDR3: CAMLSPPPRPNQPQHF
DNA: TGTGCCATGCTAAGTCCACCCCCCCGGCCGAATCAGCCCCAGCATTTT

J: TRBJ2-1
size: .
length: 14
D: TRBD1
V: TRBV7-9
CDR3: CASRVGTGPNEQFF
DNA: TGTGCCAGCAGGGTAGGGACAGGGCCCAATGAGCAGTTCTTC

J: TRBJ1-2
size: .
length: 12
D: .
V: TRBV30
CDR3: CAWIQGVNGYTF
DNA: TGTGCCTGGATACAGGGAGTAAATGGCTACACCTTC

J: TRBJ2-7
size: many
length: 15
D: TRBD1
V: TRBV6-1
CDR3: CASSDIGQGIYEQYF
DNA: TGTGCCAGCAGTGACATCGGACAGGGGATTTACGAGCAGTACTTC

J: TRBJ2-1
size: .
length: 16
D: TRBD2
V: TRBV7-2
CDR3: CASSRRTSGRAYEQFF
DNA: TGTGCCAGCAGTCGCCGGACTAGCGGGAGGGCTTATGAGCAGTTCTTC

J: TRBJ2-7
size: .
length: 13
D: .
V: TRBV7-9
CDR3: CASSLAAPNEQYF
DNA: TGTGCCAGCAGCTTAGCGGCCCCAAACGAGCAGTACTTC

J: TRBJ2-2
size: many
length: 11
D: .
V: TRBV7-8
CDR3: CASSLNGELFF
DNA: TGTGCCAGCAGCTTAAACGGGGAGCTGTTTTTT

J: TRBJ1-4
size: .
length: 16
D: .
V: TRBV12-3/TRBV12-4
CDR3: CASSSQKGWGNEKLFF
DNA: TGTGCCAGCAGTTCCCAAAAAGGCTGGGGTAATGAAAAACTGTTTTTT

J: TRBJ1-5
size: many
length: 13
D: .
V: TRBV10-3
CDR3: CAIGDRSNQPQHF
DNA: TGTGCCATTGGGGATAGGAGCAATCAGCCCCAGCATTTT

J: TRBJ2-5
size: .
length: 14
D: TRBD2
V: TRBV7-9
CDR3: CASSFSSGITGRYF
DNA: TGTGCCAGCAGCTTCTCTAGCGGGATTACGGGGCGGTACTTC

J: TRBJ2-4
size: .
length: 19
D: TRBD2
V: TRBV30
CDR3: CAWSVRGLAGGLAKNIQYF
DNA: TGTGCCTGGAGTGTACGGGGACTAGCGGGGGGGTTAGCCAAAAACATTCAGTACTTC

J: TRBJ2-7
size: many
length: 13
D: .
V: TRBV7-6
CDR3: CASSSNRPYEQYF
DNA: TGTGCCAGCAGCTCTAACAGGCCCTACGAGCAGTACTTC